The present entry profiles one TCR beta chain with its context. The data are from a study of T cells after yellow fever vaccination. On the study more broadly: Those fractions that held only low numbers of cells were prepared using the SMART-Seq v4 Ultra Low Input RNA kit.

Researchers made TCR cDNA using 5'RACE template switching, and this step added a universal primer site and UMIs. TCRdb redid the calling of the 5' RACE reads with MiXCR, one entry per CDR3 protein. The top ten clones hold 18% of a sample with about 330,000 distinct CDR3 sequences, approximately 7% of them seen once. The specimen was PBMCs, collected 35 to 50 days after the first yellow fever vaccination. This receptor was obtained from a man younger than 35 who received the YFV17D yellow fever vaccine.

The CDR3 loop is CASSQAHMEFFSGNTIYF. The CDR3 bases are TGTGCCAGCAGCCAAGCGCATATGGAGTTCTTCTCTGGAAACACCATATATTTT. The gene calls are TRBV3-1 and TRBJ1-3; D uncertain. V was trimmed by 1 base and J by 0 bases, leaving 16 bases between them. Per germline, CDR1 LGHDT and CDR2 YNNKEL (reference sequence). The CDR3 covers 18 residues.